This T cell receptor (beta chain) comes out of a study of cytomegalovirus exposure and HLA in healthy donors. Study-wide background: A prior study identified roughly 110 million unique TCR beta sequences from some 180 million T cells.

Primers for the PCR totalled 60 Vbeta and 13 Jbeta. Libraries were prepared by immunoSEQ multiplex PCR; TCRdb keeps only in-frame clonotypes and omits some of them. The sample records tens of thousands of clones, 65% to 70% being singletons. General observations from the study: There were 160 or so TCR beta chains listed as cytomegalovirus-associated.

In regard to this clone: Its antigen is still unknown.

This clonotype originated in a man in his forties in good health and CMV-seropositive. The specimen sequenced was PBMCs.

CDR3 region: CASTSGGGENIQYF. In nucleotides, the CDR3 is TGTGCCAGCACCTCAGGGGGCGGAGAAAACATTCAGTACTTC. This chain connects TRBV28 to TRBJ2-4; the match to TRBD1 covers 8 bases. After removal of 7 bases from V and 5 bases from J, the junction contained 7 bases not matched to a gene. Germline-derived CDR1 and CDR2 are MDHEN and SYDVKM. The CDR3 contains 14 residues.